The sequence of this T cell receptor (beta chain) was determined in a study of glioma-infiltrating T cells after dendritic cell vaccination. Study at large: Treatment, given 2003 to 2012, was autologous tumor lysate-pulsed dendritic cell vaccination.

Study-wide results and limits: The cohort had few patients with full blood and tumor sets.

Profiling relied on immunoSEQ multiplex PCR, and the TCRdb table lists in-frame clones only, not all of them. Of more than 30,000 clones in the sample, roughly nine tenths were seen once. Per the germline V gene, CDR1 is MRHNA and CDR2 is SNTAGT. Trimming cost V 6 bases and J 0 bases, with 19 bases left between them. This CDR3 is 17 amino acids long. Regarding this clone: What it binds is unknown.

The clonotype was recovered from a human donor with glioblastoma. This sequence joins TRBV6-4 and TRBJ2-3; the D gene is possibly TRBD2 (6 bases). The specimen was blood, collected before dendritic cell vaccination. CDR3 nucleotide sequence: TGTGCCAGCAGCCGAAACCCCGGGGGAGCTAGCACAGATACGCAGTATTTT. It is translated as CASSRNPGGASTDTQYF.